Below are 25 T cell receptor beta chains sequenced from a single sample in a study of T cell responses to AZD1222 COVID-19 vaccine. Sequenced by immunoSEQ multiplex PCR; TCRdb stores in-frame clones only, minus some. The sample carries some 150,000 clones, about 82% recorded once. This sample comprised peripheral blood, obtained 28 days after the second AZD1222 dose. All receptors come from an adult who received the AZD1222 COVID-19 vaccine.

Comments on this clone: Other DNA sequences of this sample code for an identical CDR3. The V and J genes are TRBV2 and TRBJ1-1; 8 bases match TRBD1. V gave up 6 bases and J gave up 2 bases; unmatched junction bases: 2. In germline, CDR1 is SNHLY, CDR2 FYNNEI. There are 13 residues in the CDR3. The CDR3 spells CASRTGGNTEAFF. As DNA, the CDR3 is TGTGCCAGCAGAACAGGGGGTAACACTGAAGCTTTCTTT.

V is TRBV6-5 and J is TRBJ1-5; possible D gene TRBD1, 5 bases. In germline, CDR1 is MNHEY, CDR2 SVGAGI. V lost 8 bases and J 4 bases, leaving 18 bases between the germline ends. The CDR3 sequence is 15 residues long. The CDR3 DNA reads TGTGCCAGCGCCTTAGGGACTCAAGGGAATCAGCCCCAGCATTTT. Its protein is CASALGTQGNQPQHF.

The rearrangement joins TRBV6-5 to TRBJ2-7, with 11 bases matching TRBD2. V trimming: 6 bases; J trimming: 3 bases; junction bases outside the gene matches: 4. Germline-derived CDR1 and CDR2 are MNHEY and SVGAGI. The CDR3 consists of 14 residues. This chain's CDR3 is CASRPLAGGYEQYF. In DNA, the CDR3 is TGTGCCAGCAGGCCCCTAGCGGGAGGCTACGAGCAGTACTTC.

The rearrangement uses TRBV5-1 and TRBJ2-5; D might be TRBD1 (6 bases). The CDR3 length is 15 residues. V lost 3 bases to trimming and J lost 4 bases, with 16 bases between them. Germline CDR1 reads SGHRS; CDR2 reads YFSETQ. This CDR3 reads CASSWTVVGGETQYF. In nucleotides, the CDR3 is TGCGCCAGCAGCTGGACAGTCGTAGGGGGAGAGACCCAGTACTTC.

As to this clone: Sequence at one end of the junction differs from germline and may be a read error. J is TRBJ2-7 and V is TRBV6-6, with a tentative D call TRBD1 (5 bases). The V gene's germline CDR1 is MNHNY and CDR2 SVGAGI (reference sequence). The CDR3 is made up of 11 amino acids. The CDR3 coding sequence is TGTGCCAGCAGACAGGACAAAACGGTCTTATTC. It is translated as CASRQDKTVLF.

The chain has TRBV3-1 (or the pseudogene TRBV3-2) and TRBJ1-6; D is perhaps TRBD1 (5 bases). Germline V lookup: CDR1 LGHDT, CDR2 YNNKEL (reference sequence). V was cut by 0 bases and J by 7 bases, with 7 bases left in between. CDR3 length equals 14 residues. The CDR3 loop reads CASSQEQDNSPLHF. The CDR3 nucleotides read TGTGCCAGCAGCCAAGAACAGGACAATTCACCCCTCCACTTT.

The chain is built from TRBV11-2 and TRBJ2-7, with 12 bases fitting TRBD2. Germline CDR1 SGHAT, CDR2 FQNNGV. Germline trimming cut 1 base from V and 10 bases from J; bases unmatched to any gene: 5. The CDR3 contains 14 residues. This CDR3 is CASSLGLAGVSQYF. DNA for the CDR3: TGTGCCAGCAGCTTAGGACTAGCGGGAGTAAGTCAGTACTTC.

This clone showed up just once. The genes are TRBV6-1 and TRBJ1-2; D is perhaps TRBD1 (6 bases). The CDR3 totals 15 residues. Germline V CDR1 and CDR2: MNHNS, SASEGT. Trimming shortened V by 0 bases and J by 4 bases, and 12 bases separated the two germline ends. The CDR3 bases are TGTGCCAGCAGTGAAGCTTGGGGGGCAGGCTATGGCTACACCTTC. Translating it yields CASSEAWGAGYGYTF.

The genes are TRBV6-5 and TRBJ1-2, with D possibly being TRBD1 (5 bases). The CDR3 is 13 amino acids. Trimming removed 8 bases at V and 7 bases at J, with 17 bases between. Germline CDR1 and CDR2: MNHEY and SVGAGI. CDR3 loop: CASAKPGVGGYTF. CDR3 DNA: TGTGCCAGCGCCAAACCGGGGGTCGGTGGCTACACCTTC.

This clone has only a few counts. The V call is TRBV5-1, the J call TRBJ2-1; 9 positions agree with TRBD2. CDR1 is SGHRS and CDR2 is YFSETQ in the germline V gene. V dropped 4 bases and J dropped 10; count of bases not matched to a gene: 12. The CDR3 is 15 residues long. The CDR3 sequence is CASSPAGGEVWEQFF. CDR3 DNA sequence: TGCGCCAGCAGCCCGGCGGGAGGGGAAGTGTGGGAGCAGTTCTTC.

The chain combines TRBV7-9 with TRBJ1-2, with D uncertain. This CDR3 has 15 amino acids. CDR1 is SEHNR and CDR2 is FQNEAQ in the germline V gene (reference sequence). Trimming left V 0 bases short and J 3 bases short, with 11 bases between. CDR3 loop: CASSLALAGYYGYTF. The CDR3 DNA sequence: TGTGCCAGCAGCTTAGCGCTCGCGGGGTACTATGGCTACACCTTC.

The V gene is TRBV12-5, the J gene TRBJ2-3, with TRBD1 matching over 9 bases. J gave up 0 bases and V 3 bases, and 10 bases lay outside the gene matches. The CDR3 extends over 18 amino acids. CDR1 is LGHNT and CDR2 is FRNRAP in the germline V gene. CDR3 in amino acids: CASGFRHRGPPSTDTQYF. CDR3 in DNA: TGTGCTAGTGGTTTCCGGCACAGGGGGCCTCCTAGCACAGATACGCAGTATTTT.

The rearrangement links TRBV21-1 to TRBJ1-2. TRBV21-1 is tagged as a pseudogene. The CDR3 is made up of 15 amino acids. In DNA, the CDR3 is TGTGCCAGCAGCAAAGGGGAAGGGGGGAACTATGGCTACACCTTC. The encoded protein is CASSKGEGGNYGYTF.

V and J are TRBV19 and TRBJ1-1; D gene ambiguous. Looked up from germline, CDR1 is LNHDA and CDR2 is SQIVND (reference sequence). Trimming cost V 7 bases and J 0 bases, with 3 bases left between them. The CDR3 runs 11 residues. DNA of the CDR3: TGTGCCAGTACTTTGAACACTGAAGCTTTCTTT. This sequence encodes CASTLNTEAFF.

The V and J genes are TRBV4-2 and TRBJ1-1; the match to TRBD1 covers 7 bases. Germline V lookup: CDR1 LGHNA, CDR2 YNFKEQ. The ends lost 4 bases at V and 4 bases at J; junction bases unmatched: 9. The CDR3 is made up of 15 amino acids. The CDR3 loop reads CASSPSDREGTEAFF. The CDR3 DNA sequence: TGTGCCAGCAGCCCTAGCGACAGGGAGGGCACTGAAGCTTTCTTT.

The chain joins TRBV5-1 to TRBJ2-7, with D possibly being TRBD2 (6 bases). Germline V lookup: CDR1 SGHRS, CDR2 YFSETQ. This CDR3 contains 16 residues. V lost 7 bases, J lost 2 bases, and 22 bases lay in between. CDR3 residues: CASAILSGTGAYEQYF. In nucleotides, the CDR3 is TGCGCCAGCGCGATTCTTTCCGGGACTGGAGCCTACGAGCAGTACTTC.

The V call is TRBV20-1, the J call TRBJ2-5; no reliable D call. Germline lookup yields CDR1 DFQATT and CDR2 SNEGSKA (reference sequence). V was pared by 0 bases and J by 7 bases, with 6 bases between. The CDR3 totals 11 residues. The CDR3 is CSARELGTQYF. CDR3 in DNA: TGCAGTGCTAGAGAATTAGGGACCCAGTACTTC.

The V and J genes are TRBV7-9 and TRBJ2-1; D ambiguous. Between the trimmed V and J ends, which lost 5 bases and 9 bases, there was a span of 11 bases. Looked up from germline, CDR1 is SEHNR and CDR2 is FQNEAQ (reference sequence). The CDR3 length is 12 residues. CDR3: CASSQDGTEQFF. The CDR3 nucleotides read TGTGCCAGCAGCCAGGACGGTACTGAGCAGTTCTTC. The whole variable domain, remainder taken from reference TRBV7-9 and TRBJ2-1, is DTGVSQNPRHKITKRGQNVTFRCDPISEHNRLYWYRQTLGQGPEFLTYFQNEAQLEKSRLLSDRFSAERPKGSFSTLEIQRTEQGDSAMYLCASSQDGTEQFFGPGTRLTVL.

V gene TRBV7-2 combines with J gene TRBJ2-1; 12 positions agree with TRBD2. V lost 1 base and J lost 9; bases outside the gene matches: 4. The CDR3 is 15 amino acids. Germline lookup yields CDR1 SGHTA and CDR2 FQGNSA. The CDR3 DNA reads TGTGCCAGCAGCTTAGGACTAGCGGGAGCGGTTGAGCAGTTCTTC. Its protein product is CASSLGLAGAVEQFF.

The J gene is TRBJ1-1, the V gene TRBV3-1 (or the pseudogene TRBV3-2), with TRBD1 matching over 12 bases. The ends lost 1 base at V and 0 bases at J; junction bases unmatched: 3. In germline, CDR1 is LGHDT, CDR2 YNNKEL (reference sequence). This CDR3 is built from 17 residues. The DNA for the CDR3 is TGTGCCAGCAGCCAAGGGGACAGGGGGCCTATGAACACTGAAGCTTTCTTT. It codes for CASSQGDRGPMNTEAFF.

This clone was found once. The chain links TRBV19 to TRBJ2-5, with 11 bases identical to TRBD2. The CDR3 is 15 residues long. Germline CDR1 is LNHDA and CDR2 is SQIVND (reference sequence). V was clipped by 7 bases and J by 2 bases; unmatched bases: 6. The CDR3 nucleotides are TGTGCCAGTATCAAGACTAGCGGGACGCAAGAGACCCAGTACTTC. The encoded protein is CASIKTSGTQETQYF.

The V and J genes are TRBV5-1 and TRBJ2-7, with 9 bases that match TRBD1. V gave up 0 bases and J gave up 7 bases; unmatched junction bases: 5. Germline V gene lookup returns CDR1 SGHRS and CDR2 YFSETQ. This CDR3 is 14 amino acids long. CDR3 amino acids: CASSLADRGMEQYF. In DNA, the CDR3 is TGCGCCAGCAGCTTGGCGGACAGGGGAATGGAGCAGTACTTC. Using reference TRBV5-1 and TRBJ2-7 for the parts outside the CDR3, the full variable domain is KAGVTQTPRYLIKTRGQQVTLSCSPISGHRSVSWYQQTPGQGLQFLFEYFSETQRNKGNFPGRFSGRQFSNSRSEMNVSTLELGDSALYLCASSLADRGMEQYFGPGTRLTVT.

Only a few counts were recorded for this clone. The chain employs TRBV7-8 and TRBJ1-2; TRBD1 is a possible D gene (6 bases). Germline CDR1 reads SGHVS; CDR2 reads FQNEAQ. Trimming took 3 bases from V and 7 from J, leaving 18 bases between them. The CDR3 runs to 15 residues. CDR3: CASSLTVMGGSGYTF. The CDR3 DNA follows: TGTGCCAGCAGCTTGACAGTTATGGGGGGCTCTGGCTACACCTTC.

This clone was seen a handful of times. This sequence joins TRBV10-3 and TRBJ2-7; D possibly uses TRBD1 or TRBD2 (5 bases each). The V end lost 2 bases, the J end lost 3 bases, and 11 bases lay between the germline ends. Germline V gene lookup returns CDR1 ENHRY and CDR2 SYGVKD. This CDR3 comprises 14 residues. The CDR3 spells CAISEGGWDYEQYF. As DNA, the CDR3 is TGTGCCATCAGTGAGGGGGGTTGGGACTACGAGCAGTACTTC.

The chain couples TRBV15 to TRBJ2-5; D ambiguous. Germline CDR1 and CDR2: LNHNV and YYDKDF (reference sequence). V shed 3 bases and J shed 2 bases, with 13 bases lying between them. The CDR3 spans 15 residues. Here the CDR3 reads CATSRGRGSQETQYF. For the CDR3, the DNA is TGTGCCACCAGCAGGGGAAGAGGTAGTCAAGAGACCCAGTACTTC. The complete variable domain, with remaining parts taken from reference TRBV15 and TRBJ2-5, reads DAMVIQNPRYQVTQFGKPVTLSCSQTLNHNVMYWYQQKSSQAPKLLFHYYDKDFNNEADTPDNFQSRRPNTSFCFLDIRSPGLGDTAMYLCATSRGRGSQETQYFGPGTRLLVL.